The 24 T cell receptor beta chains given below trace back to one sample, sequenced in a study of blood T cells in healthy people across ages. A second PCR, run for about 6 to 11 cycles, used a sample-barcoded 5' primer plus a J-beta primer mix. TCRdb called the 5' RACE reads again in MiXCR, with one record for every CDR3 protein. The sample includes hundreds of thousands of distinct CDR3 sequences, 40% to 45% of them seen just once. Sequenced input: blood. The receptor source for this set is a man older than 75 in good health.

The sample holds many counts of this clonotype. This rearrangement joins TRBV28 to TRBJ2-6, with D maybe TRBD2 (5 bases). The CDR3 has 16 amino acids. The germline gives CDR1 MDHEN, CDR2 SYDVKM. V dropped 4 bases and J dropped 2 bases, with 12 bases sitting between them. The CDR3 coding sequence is TGTGCCAGCAGTTCTAAAAGAGGGACTGGGGCCAACGTCCTGACTTTC. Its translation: CASSSKRGTGANVLTF.

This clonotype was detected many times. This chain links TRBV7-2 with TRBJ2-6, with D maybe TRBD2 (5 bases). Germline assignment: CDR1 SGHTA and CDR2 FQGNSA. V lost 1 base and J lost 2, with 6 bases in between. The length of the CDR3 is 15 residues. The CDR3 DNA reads TGTGCCAGCAGCTTAGTGAGGGCTGGGGCCAACGTCCTGACTTTC. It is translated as CASSLVRAGANVLTF.

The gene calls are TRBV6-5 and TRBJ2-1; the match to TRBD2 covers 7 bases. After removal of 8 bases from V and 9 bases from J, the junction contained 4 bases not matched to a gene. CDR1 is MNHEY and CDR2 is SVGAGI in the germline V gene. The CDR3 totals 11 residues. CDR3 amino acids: CASGGDVEQFF. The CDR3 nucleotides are TGTGCCAGCGGGGGGGACGTTGAGCAGTTCTTC.

In nucleotides, the CDR3 is TGCAGTGCCAAGGGGCTGGGACGTCTCAATGAGCAGTTCTTC. Protein product: CSAKGLGRLNEQFF. The chain joins TRBV20-1 to TRBJ2-1; D is possibly TRBD1 or TRBD2 (5 bases each). CDR1 is DFQATT and CDR2 is SNEGSKA in the germline V gene (reference sequence). Trimming took off 6 bases at V and 6 bases at J, with 18 bases between the two ends. The CDR3 is made up of 14 amino acids.

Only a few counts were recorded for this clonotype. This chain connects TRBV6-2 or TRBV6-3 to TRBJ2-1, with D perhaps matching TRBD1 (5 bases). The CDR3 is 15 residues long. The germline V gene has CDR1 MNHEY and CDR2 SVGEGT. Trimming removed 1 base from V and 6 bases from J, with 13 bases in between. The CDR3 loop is CASSYWTPDSNEQFF. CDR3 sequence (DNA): TGTGCCAGCAGTTACTGGACCCCAGACAGCAATGAGCAGTTCTTC.

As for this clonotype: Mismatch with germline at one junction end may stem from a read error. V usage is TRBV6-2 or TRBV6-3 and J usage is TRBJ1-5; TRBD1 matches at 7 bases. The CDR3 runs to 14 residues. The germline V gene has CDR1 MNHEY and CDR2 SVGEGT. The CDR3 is CASSYQGGNRPQHF. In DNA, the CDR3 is TGTGCCAGCAGTTACCAGGGGGGCAATCGGCCCCAGCATTTT.

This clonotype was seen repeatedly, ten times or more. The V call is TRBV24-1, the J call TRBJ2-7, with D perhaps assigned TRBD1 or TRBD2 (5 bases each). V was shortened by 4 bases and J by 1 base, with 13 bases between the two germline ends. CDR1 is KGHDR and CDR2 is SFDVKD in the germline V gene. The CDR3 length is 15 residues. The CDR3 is CATSEPGTGSYEQYF. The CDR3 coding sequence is TGTGCCACCAGTGAACCCGGGACCGGGTCCTACGAGCAGTACTTC.

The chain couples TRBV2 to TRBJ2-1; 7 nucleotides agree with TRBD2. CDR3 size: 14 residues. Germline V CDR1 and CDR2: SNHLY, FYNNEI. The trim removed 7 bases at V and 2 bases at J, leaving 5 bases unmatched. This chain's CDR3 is CASTLAETYNEQFF. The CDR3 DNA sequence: TGTGCCAGCACCCTAGCGGAGACCTACAATGAGCAGTTCTTC. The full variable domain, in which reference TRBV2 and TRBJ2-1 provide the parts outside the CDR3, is EPEVTQTPSHQVTQMGQEVILRCVPISNHLYFYWYRQILGQKVEFLVSFYNNEISEKSEIFDDQFSVERPDGSNFTLKIRSTKLEDSAMYFCASTLAETYNEQFFGPGTRLTVL.

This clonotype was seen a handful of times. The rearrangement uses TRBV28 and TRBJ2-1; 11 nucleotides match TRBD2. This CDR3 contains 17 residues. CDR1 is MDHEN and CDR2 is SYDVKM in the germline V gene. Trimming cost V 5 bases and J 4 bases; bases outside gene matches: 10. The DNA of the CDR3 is TGTGCCAGCAGTCCCCCGCTAGCGGGAGGTCGTTACAATGAGCAGTTCTTC. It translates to CASSPPLAGGRYNEQFF.

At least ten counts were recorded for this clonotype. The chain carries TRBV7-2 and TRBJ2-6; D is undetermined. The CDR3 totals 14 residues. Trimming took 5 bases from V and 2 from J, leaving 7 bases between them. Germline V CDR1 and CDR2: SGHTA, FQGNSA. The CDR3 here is CASSPRTGANVLTF. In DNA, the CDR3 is TGTGCCAGCAGCCCAAGGACTGGGGCCAACGTCCTGACTTTC.

Here the CDR3 reads CASSYGTTTPYEQYF. The DNA for the CDR3 is TGTGCCAGCAGTTACGGGACTACGACTCCCTACGAGCAGTACTTC. The rearrangement links TRBV6-5 to TRBJ2-7, with 7 nucleotides matching TRBD2. Germline V gene data show CDR1 as MNHEY and CDR2 as SVGAGI. This CDR3 has 15 amino acids. The junction had 6 bases not matched to a gene; V was cut back by 2 bases and J by 2 bases.

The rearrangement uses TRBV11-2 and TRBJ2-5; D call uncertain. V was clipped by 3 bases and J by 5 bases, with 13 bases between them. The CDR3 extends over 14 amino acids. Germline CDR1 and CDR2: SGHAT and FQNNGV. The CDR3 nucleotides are TGTGCCAGCAGCTTTGCTTTTGTTAGGGAGACCCAGTACTTC. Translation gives CASSFAFVRETQYF.

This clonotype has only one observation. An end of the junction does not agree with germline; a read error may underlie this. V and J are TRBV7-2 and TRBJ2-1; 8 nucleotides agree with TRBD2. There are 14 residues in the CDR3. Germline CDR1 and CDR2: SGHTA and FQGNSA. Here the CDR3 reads CASSVAGKYNEQFF. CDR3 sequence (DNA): TGTGCCAGCAGCGTAGCGGGGAAGTACAATGAGCAGTTCTTC.

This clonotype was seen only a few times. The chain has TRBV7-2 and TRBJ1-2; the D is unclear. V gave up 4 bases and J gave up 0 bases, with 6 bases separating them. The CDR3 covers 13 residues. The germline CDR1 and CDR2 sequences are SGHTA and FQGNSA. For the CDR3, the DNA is TGTGCCAGCAGCTCTGTCTCTAACTATGGCTACACCTTC. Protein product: CASSSVSNYGYTF.

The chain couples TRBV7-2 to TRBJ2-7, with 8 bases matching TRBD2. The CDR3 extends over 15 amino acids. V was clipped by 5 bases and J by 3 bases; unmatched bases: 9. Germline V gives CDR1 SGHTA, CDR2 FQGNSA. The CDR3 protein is CASSLTGLGFYEQYF. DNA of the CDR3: TGTGCCAGCAGCCTCACGGGACTAGGTTTCTACGAGCAGTACTTC. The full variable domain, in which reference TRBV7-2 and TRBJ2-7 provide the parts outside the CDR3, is GAGVSQSPSNKVTEKGKDVELRCDPISGHTALYWYRQSLGQGLEFLIYFQGNSAPDKSGLPSDRFSAERTGGSVSTLTIQRTQQEDSAVYLCASSLTGLGFYEQYFGPGTRLTVT.

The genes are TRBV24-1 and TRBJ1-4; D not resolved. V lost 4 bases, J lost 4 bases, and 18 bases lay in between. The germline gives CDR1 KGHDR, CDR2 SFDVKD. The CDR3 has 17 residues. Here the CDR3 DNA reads TGTGCCACCAGTGACCGGTCGTCTGGCGGGCTTAATGAAAAACTGTTTTTT. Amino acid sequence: CATSDRSSGGLNEKLFF.

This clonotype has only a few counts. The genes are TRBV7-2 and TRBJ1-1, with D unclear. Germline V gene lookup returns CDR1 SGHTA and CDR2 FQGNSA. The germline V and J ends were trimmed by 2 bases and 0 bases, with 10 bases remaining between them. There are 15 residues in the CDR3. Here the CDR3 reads CASSLIVVLNTEAFF. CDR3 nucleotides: TGTGCCAGCAGCTTAATTGTCGTCCTGAACACTGAAGCTTTCTTT.

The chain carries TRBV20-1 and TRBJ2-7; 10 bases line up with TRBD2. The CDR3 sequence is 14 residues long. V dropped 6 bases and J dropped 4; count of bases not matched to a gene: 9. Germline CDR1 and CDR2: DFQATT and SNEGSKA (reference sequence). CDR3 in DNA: TGCAGTGCATTAGCCGGGACTAGCGTATACGAGCAGTACTTC. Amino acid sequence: CSALAGTSVYEQYF.

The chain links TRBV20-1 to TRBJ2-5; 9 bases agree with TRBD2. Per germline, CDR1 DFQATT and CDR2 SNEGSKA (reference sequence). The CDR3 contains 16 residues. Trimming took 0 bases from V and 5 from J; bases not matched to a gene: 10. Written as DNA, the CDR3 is TGCAGTGCTAGAGAGGAGGCTAGCGGGGATTTGGAGACCCAGTACTTC. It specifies CSAREEASGDLETQYF.

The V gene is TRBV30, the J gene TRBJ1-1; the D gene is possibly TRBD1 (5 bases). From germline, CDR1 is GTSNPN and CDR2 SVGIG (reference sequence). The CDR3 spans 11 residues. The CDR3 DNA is TGTGGGGGGAGGACGAACACTGAAGCTTTCTTT. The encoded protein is CGGRTNTEAFF.

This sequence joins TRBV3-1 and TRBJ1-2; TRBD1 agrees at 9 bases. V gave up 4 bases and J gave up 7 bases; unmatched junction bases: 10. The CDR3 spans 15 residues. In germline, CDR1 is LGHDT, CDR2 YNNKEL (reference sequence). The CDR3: CASSPRDRVYCGYTF. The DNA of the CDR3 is TGTGCCAGCAGCCCCCGGGACAGGGTTTACTGTGGCTACACCTTC.

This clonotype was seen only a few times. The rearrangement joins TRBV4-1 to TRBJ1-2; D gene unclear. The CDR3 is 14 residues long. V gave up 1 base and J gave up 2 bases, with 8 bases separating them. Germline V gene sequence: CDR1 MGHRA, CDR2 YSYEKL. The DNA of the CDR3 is TGCGCCAGCAGCCAAGCTTCCGTAAACTATGGCTACACCTTC. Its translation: CASSQASVNYGYTF.

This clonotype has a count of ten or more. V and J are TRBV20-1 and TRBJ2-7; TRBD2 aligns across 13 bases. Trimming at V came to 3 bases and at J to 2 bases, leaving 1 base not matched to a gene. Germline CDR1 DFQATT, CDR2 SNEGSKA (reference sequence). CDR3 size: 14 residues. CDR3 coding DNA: TGCAGTGCTAGCACTAGCGGGAGGGCCTACGAGCAGTACTTC. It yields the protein CSASTSGRAYEQYF.

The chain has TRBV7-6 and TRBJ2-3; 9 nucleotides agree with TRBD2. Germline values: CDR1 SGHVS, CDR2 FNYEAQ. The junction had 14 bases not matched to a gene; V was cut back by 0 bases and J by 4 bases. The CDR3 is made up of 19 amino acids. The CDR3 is CASSLAPIPQAGGADTQYF. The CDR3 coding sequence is TGTGCCAGCAGCTTAGCCCCGATTCCCCAAGCGGGGGGCGCAGATACGCAGTATTTT.